The clone carrying this TCR beta chain turned up a few times. The antigen remains unidentified. The record originates from a study of beta chain features in type 1 diabetes. Findings and limits, study-wide: No resolution was reached here on whether HLA type influences TCRB rearrangement. Type 1 diabetes patients had TCRB CDR3s that were shorter (moderately but significantly so) in all four CD4+ subsets. PCR might pick shorter templates more often, in the same way for patients and controls. Junctions at VDJ sites from type 1 diabetes patients had fewer insertions and more deletions.

TCRB transcripts that were expressed got sequenced, as all of the isolated RNA had been reverse transcribed. Sequenced by immunoSEQ multiplex PCR; TCRdb stores in-frame clones only, minus some. The table has 300,000 to 450,000 clones, roughly an eighth seen once. The germline V gene has CDR1 ENHRY and CDR2 SYGVKD. The length of the CDR3 is 16 residues. V was clipped by 4 bases and J by 4 bases; unmatched bases: 5. The clonotype was recovered from a woman under 30 with type 1 diabetes. Sequencing used naive CD4+ T cells from blood. V usage is TRBV10-3 and J usage is TRBJ2-1; 12 bases map to TRBD2. The CDR3 loop is CAISGTLAGGYNEQFF. The CDR3 region has the DNA TGTGCCATCAGTGGAACACTAGCGGGGGGATACAATGAGCAGTTCTTC.